The present TCR beta chain was sequenced within a study of OX40 agonist ivuxolimab in advanced cancers. Study at large: A history of anti-PD-1, anti-PD-L1 or anti-CTLA-4 therapy was acceptable, and over 30% had some.

CDR1 and CDR2 (germline): MNHEY, SVGAGI. The CDR3 covers 16 residues. Comment on this clone: The junction does not match germline at one end; this may be a read error.

Clones were sequenced by immunoSEQ multiplex PCR, and TCRdb holds only the in-frame ones, with some missing. Counted here are over 85,000 clones, about 85% occurring once; the ten biggest clones make up around 1.1%. V is TRBV6-5 and J is TRBJ2-5, with 10 bases fitting TRBD2. The source is an adult with an advanced solid tumor such as melanoma, head and neck, liver or kidney cancer. Here the sequenced sample was CD4+ or CD8+ T cells sorted from blood, taken in a trial of the OX40 agonist ivuxolimab. This CDR3 reads CASSYSKTSGVGTRYF. CDR3 coding DNA: TGTGCCAGCAGTTACTCCAAAACTAGCGGGGTAGGGACCCGGTACTTC.